A single T cell receptor beta chain is shown here with its context. What it binds is unknown. The patients chosen for sequencing had shown expansion of CD8+CD57+ cells (detected by flow cytometry). The entry originates in a study of CD8+CD57+ T cells in acquired aplastic anemia. General study points: Patient and control CD8+ Simpson's diversity was not significantly different.

V was cut by 5 bases and J by 2 bases, with 13 bases left in between. CDR1 SEHNR and CDR2 FQNEAQ come from the germline V gene (reference sequence). The CDR3 spans 14 residues. According to the study, genomic DNA was the template for TCR beta VDJ and CDR3 profiling. TCRdb called the reads again in MiXCR, with one record for every CDR3 protein. The profile shows a few hundred thousand distinct CDR3 sequences, roughly 61% of them singletons. The sequence was obtained from a human donor with aplastic anemia. The V gene is TRBV7-9, the J gene TRBJ2-7; a possible D gene is TRBD1 (5 bases). Sequenced material: sorted CD4+, CD8+, or CD8+CD57+ T cells (not recorded which) from PBMCs. CDR3 nucleotide sequence: TGTGCCAGCAGCCGTTCTGGGGCGCCCTACGAGCAGTACTTC. Translating gives CASSRSGAPYEQYF. The entire variable domain, with the rest obtained from reference TRBV7-9 and TRBJ2-7, is as follows: DTGVSQNPRHKITKRGQNVTFRCDPISEHNRLYWYRQTLGQGPEFLTYFQNEAQLEKSRLLSDRFSAERPKGSFSTLEIQRTEQGDSAMYLCASSRSGAPYEQYFGPGTRLTVT.